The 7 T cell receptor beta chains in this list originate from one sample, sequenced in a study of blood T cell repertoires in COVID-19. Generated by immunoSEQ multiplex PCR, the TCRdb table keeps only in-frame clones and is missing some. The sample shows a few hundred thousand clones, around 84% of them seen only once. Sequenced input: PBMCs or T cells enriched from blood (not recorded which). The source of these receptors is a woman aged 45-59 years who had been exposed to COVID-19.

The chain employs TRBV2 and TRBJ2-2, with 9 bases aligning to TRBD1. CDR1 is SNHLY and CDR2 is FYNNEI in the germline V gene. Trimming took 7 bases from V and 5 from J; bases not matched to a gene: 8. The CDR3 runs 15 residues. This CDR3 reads CASTNGGQGTGELFF. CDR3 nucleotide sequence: TGTGCCAGCACCAACGGGGGACAGGGAACCGGGGAGCTGTTTTTT.

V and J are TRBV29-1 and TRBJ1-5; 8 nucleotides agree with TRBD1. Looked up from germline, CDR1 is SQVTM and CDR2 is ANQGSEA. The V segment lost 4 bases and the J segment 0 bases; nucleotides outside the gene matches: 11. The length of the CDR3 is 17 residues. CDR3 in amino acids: CSVAPKGTGDSNQPQHF. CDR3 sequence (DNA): TGCAGCGTTGCCCCAAAGGGGACAGGAGATAGCAATCAGCCCCAGCATTTT.

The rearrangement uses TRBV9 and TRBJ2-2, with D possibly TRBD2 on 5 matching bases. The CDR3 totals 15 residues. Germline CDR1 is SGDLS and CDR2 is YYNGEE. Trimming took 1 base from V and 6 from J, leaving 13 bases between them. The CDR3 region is CASSVSLDSPGELFF. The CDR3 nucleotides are TGTGCCAGCAGCGTATCTCTGGACTCCCCCGGGGAGCTGTTTTTT.

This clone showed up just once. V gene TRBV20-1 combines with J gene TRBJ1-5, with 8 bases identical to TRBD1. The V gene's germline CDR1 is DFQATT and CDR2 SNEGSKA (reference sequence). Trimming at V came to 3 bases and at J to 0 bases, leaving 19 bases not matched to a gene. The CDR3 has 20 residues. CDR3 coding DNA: TGCAGTGCTAGTCCTCCTTGGGGACAGGTGGGGCCATATAGCAATCAGCCCCAGCATTTT. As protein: CSASPPWGQVGPYSNQPQHF.

CDR3 protein: CASSPGQSTEAFF. DNA for the CDR3: TGTGCCAGCTCACCCGGACAGAGCACTGAAGCTTTCTTT. The J gene is TRBJ1-1, the V gene TRBV18, with D perhaps TRBD1 (6 bases). Looked up from germline, CDR1 is KGHSH and CDR2 is LQKENI. The germline V and J ends were trimmed by 3 bases and 4 bases, with 9 bases remaining between them. The CDR3 consists of 13 residues.

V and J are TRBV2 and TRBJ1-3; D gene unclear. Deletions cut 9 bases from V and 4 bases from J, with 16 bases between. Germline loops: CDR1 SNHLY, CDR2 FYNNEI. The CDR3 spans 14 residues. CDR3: CARTLARSGNTIYF. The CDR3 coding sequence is TGTGCCAGGACCCTCGCGAGGTCGGGAAACACCATATATTTT.

The CDR3 region has the DNA TGTGCCAGCAGCCAAGAAGGGCAGGGCTATAATTCACCCCTCCACTTT. Protein sequence: CASSQEGQGYNSPLHF. V gene TRBV3-1 (or the pseudogene TRBV3-2) combines with J gene TRBJ1-6; D might be TRBD1 (5 bases). Germline CDR1 LGHDT, CDR2 YNNKEL (reference sequence). This CDR3 is built from 16 residues. The V end was cut by 0 bases, the J end by 3 bases, with 9 bases between.